Here is one T cell receptor beta chain with its context. Between the trimmed V and J ends, which lost 1 base and 3 bases, there was a span of 7 bases. This CDR3 spans 13 amino acids. Germline CDR1 is WNHNN and CDR2 is SYGVQD (reference sequence). These data are taken from a study of shared clonotypes between healthy human individuals. CD8 cells classed as naive were CD45RO-negative and positively selected for CCR7, excluding terminally differentiated effector memory CD45RA+ cells. All donors were Caucasian adults living in Nashville, Tennessee. The method was immunoSEQ multiplex PCR; TCRdb's version includes in-frame clones alone and lacks a portion of them. The sample records around 2,100,000 clones, about 95% being singletons.

This TCR was recovered from a man in his late teens or twenties in good health. The sample consisted of naive CD8+ T cells sorted from blood. The chain is built from TRBV10-1 and TRBJ2-7; D is uncertain. The CDR3 nucleotides read TGCGCCAGCAGTGAGTATGGGGACTACGAGCAGTACTTC. Translating gives CASSEYGDYEQYF.